These 8 T cell receptor beta chains were all obtained from the same sample, sequenced in a study of blood T cells in healthy people across ages. Primed by a sample-barcoded 5' primer and a J-beta primer mix, a second PCR proceeded for about 6 to 12 cycles. One entry per CDR3 protein, called by TCRdb with MiXCR from the 5' RACE reads. The sample includes fewer than 1,200,000 distinct CDR3 sequences, around 27% of them seen just once. These data also featured in a second study, about T cells of mothers and their children.

The sample consisted of blood. These receptors all stem from a girl aged 2 to 9 in good health.

This chain links TRBV6-6 with TRBJ1-5; a weak D match, TRBD1 (5 bases). CDR1 MNHNY and CDR2 SVGAGI come from the germline V gene (reference sequence). There are 15 residues in the CDR3. V was cut by 5 bases and J by 4 bases, with 15 bases left in between. CDR3 amino acids: CASSNTQEVNQPQHF. The CDR3 nucleotides read TGTGCCAGCAGTAACACACAGGAGGTAAATCAGCCCCAGCATTTT.

The rearrangement uses TRBV6-1 and TRBJ2-1; 8 nucleotides align to TRBD2. In germline, CDR1 is MNHNS, CDR2 SASEGT. This CDR3 is built from 16 residues. After removal of 6 bases from V and 6 bases from J, the junction contained 13 bases not matched to a gene. The CDR3 nucleotides are TGTGCCAGCAGCCATCCGGGACTAGGAGCTCTCAATGAGCAGTTCTTC. Its translation is CASSHPGLGALNEQFF.

The chain has TRBV24-1 and TRBJ1-1; 8 bases align to TRBD1. CDR1 is KGHDR, CDR2 SFDVKD, per germline. The V segment lost 6 bases and the J segment 6 bases; nucleotides outside the gene matches: 5. The CDR3 spans 13 residues. The CDR3 loop is CATSSQGAAEAFF. CDR3 bases: TGTGCCACCAGTAGTCAGGGGGCCGCTGAAGCTTTCTTT.

This clonotype has only one observation. This sequence joins TRBV6-5 and TRBJ1-2; weak D call: TRBD1 (5 bases). Germline V gene sequence: CDR1 MNHEY, CDR2 SVGAGI. CDR3 length: 13 amino acids. V was trimmed by 1 base and J by 4 bases, leaving 7 bases between them. CDR3 sequence: CASSYWGTYGYTF. The CDR3 coding sequence is TGTGCCAGCAGTTACTGGGGCACCTATGGCTACACCTTC.

This clonotype turned up a few times. The chain uses TRBV6-6 and TRBJ2-5; D is perhaps TRBD2 (5 bases). Trimming took 5 bases from V and 1 from J, leaving 11 bases between them. The CDR3 totals 14 residues. Germline-derived CDR1 and CDR2 are MNHNY and SVGAGI (reference sequence). The CDR3 nucleotides are TGTGCCAGCAGTCAGTGGACTCTCCAAGAGACCCAGTACTTC. This gives the protein CASSQWTLQETQYF.

CDR3 nucleotides: TGCAGCGTGATGGCGGTTCGCGAGCAGTTCTTC. Translated, it gives CSVMAVREQFF. The rearrangement links TRBV29-1 to TRBJ2-1; D is unclear. V dropped 6 bases and J dropped 10 bases, with 13 bases sitting between them. This CDR3 contains 11 residues. In germline, CDR1 is SQVTM, CDR2 ANQGSEA.

In its sample, this clonotype was seen a few times. This sequence joins TRBV4-3 and TRBJ2-4; D is perhaps TRBD1 (6 bases). Germline V gene data show CDR1 as LGHNA and CDR2 as YSLEER. Trimming cost V 1 base and J 9 bases, with 13 bases left between them. There are 14 residues in the CDR3. CDR3 DNA: TGCGCCAGCAGCCAAGGCCATCAGGGGTCCATTCAGTACTTC. Protein product: CASSQGHQGSIQYF.

This clonotype was seen a few times. This sequence joins TRBV7-8 and TRBJ1-1; D is perhaps TRBD1 (6 bases). This CDR3 region has 16 residues. The germline V and J ends were trimmed by 2 bases and 0 bases, with 13 bases remaining between them. Germline-derived CDR1 and CDR2 are SGHVS and FQNEAQ. The CDR3 region has the DNA TGTGCCAGCAGCTTATCGTGGACAGCCATGAACACTGAAGCTTTCTTT. It specifies CASSLSWTAMNTEAFF.